This T cell receptor beta chain was identified during a study of blood T cell repertoires in COVID-19. Study-level background: Samples taken during acute and convalescent COVID-19 were collected in the United States, Italy and Spain. PBMCs, B-cell-depleted T cells, or T cells were the source of the cDNA or gDNA that made up the material.

TCRdb keeps only in-frame clones here, not all; method: immunoSEQ multiplex PCR. The data contain around 60,000 clones, roughly 86% of them seen just once; the ten biggest clones take up approximately 15%. The germline V gene encodes CDR1 MNHEY and CDR2 SMNVEV (reference sequence). V was clipped by 5 bases and J by 4 bases; unmatched bases: 4. This CDR3 comprises 13 residues. The sequencing sample was made of peripheral blood. The rearrangement links TRBV27 to TRBJ2-7; TRBD2 matches at 8 bases. The TCR originated in a human donor in a cohort sampled during active COVID-19. CDR3 loop: CASSTGGVYEQYF. The CDR3 DNA reads as TGTGCCAGCAGTACGGGGGGGGTGTACGAGCAGTACTTC.